One and the same sample provided the 21 T cell receptor beta chains below, sequenced in a study of regulatory T cells in long-lasting Graves disease. Researchers made TCR beta libraries by using iRepertoire HTBI primers and running Arm-PCR on CDR3 regions. TCRdb fed the multiplex PCR reads into MiXCR, producing one record per CDR3 protein. The data show around 450,000 distinct CDR3 sequences, with under 20% seen just once and more than 9% held by the top ten. Time point in this sample: newly diagnosed GD, antithyroid drugs for less than 3 months. PBMC-extracted RNA yielded the TCR library. This sample also appeared in a second study, on T cells in Graves' hyperthyroidism and ophthalmopathy.

Sequenced material: peripheral blood mononuclear cells (PBMCs), taken at new diagnosis, from a patient treated with antithyroid drugs. All receptors derive from a man between 35 and 55 years old with Graves disease.

At least ten counts were recorded for this clonotype. V is TRBV5-1 and J is TRBJ2-3, with 8 nucleotides matching TRBD2. V shed 0 bases and J 2 bases; nucleotides not matched to a gene: 5. The V gene's germline CDR1 is SGHRS and CDR2 YFSETQ. CDR3 size: 16 residues. CDR3 in amino acids: CASSLGGAGVTDTQYF. In DNA form, the CDR3 reads TGCGCCAGCAGCTTGGGGGGAGCGGGAGTCACAGATACGCAGTATTTT.

This clonotype was seen only a few times. V is TRBV10-3 and J is TRBJ2-3; 8 bases agree with TRBD1. The CDR3 contains 14 residues. Germline CDR1 reads ENHRY; CDR2 reads SYGVKD. J lost 4 bases, V lost 4 bases, and 4 bases had no gene match. CDR3 loop: CAISVDRVADTQYF. CDR3 nucleotides: TGTGCCATCAGTGTGGACAGGGTGGCAGATACGCAGTATTTT.

This clonotype was found a few times. The gene calls are TRBV5-1 and TRBJ2-7, with TRBD1 as a possible D gene (6 bases). V was shortened by 3 bases and J by 4 bases, with 14 bases between the two germline ends. Germline V gene sequence: CDR1 SGHRS, CDR2 YFSETQ. This CDR3 comprises 14 residues. The DNA for the CDR3 is TGCGCCAGCAGCTCACAGGGTTTCGAGTACGAGCAGTACTTC. It translates to CASSSQGFEYEQYF.

This sequence joins TRBV29-1 and TRBJ2-3; D remains unclear. This CDR3 comprises 13 residues. V gave up 0 bases and J gave up 1 base, with 5 bases separating them. Germline assignment: CDR1 SQVTM and CDR2 ANQGSEA. The CDR3 here is CSVEDQGTDTQYF. In DNA, the CDR3 is TGCAGCGTTGAAGATCAGGGCACAGATACGCAGTATTTT.

This clonotype was seen once. V and J are TRBV9 and TRBJ2-4; possible D gene TRBD1, 5 bases. V was pared by 1 base and J by 7 bases, with 15 bases between. From germline, CDR1 is SGDLS and CDR2 YYNGEE. This CDR3 has 15 residues. This CDR3 reads CASSVSNYPGNIQYF. CDR3 in DNA: TGTGCCAGCAGCGTATCCAATTACCCAGGGAACATTCAGTACTTC.

The chain combines TRBV14 with TRBJ2-2; D is unresolved. The CDR3 sequence is 14 residues long. With 0 bases removed from V and 6 bases from J, the gap between germline ends came to 8 bases. Germline CDR1 is SGHDN and CDR2 is FVKESK. The CDR3 loop is CASSQEWLAGELFF. CDR3 nucleotide sequence: TGTGCCAGCAGCCAAGAATGGTTGGCCGGGGAGCTGTTTTTT.

Many counts were recorded for this clonotype. V usage is TRBV30 and J usage is TRBJ1-4, with a tentative D call TRBD1 (5 bases). The V end lost 4 bases, the J end lost 7 bases, and 13 bases lay between the germline ends. The CDR3 sequence is 13 residues long. Germline V gene sequence: CDR1 GTSNPN, CDR2 SVGIG (reference sequence). The CDR3 is CAWNRRHSEKLFF. DNA of the CDR3: TGTGCCTGGAACAGGAGGCATTCTGAAAAACTGTTTTTT. Together with reference TRBV30 and TRBJ1-4, the CDR3 gives the full variable domain: SQTIHQWPATLVQPVGSPLSLECTVEGTSNPNLYWYRQAAGRGLQLLFYSVGIGQISSEVPQNLSASRPQDRQFILSSKKLLLSDSGFYLCAWNRRHSEKLFFGSGTQLSVL.

The V call is TRBV3-1, the J call TRBJ2-1; 10 bases are shared with TRBD2. V was pared by 1 base and J by 5 bases, with 5 bases of the junction left unmatched. The CDR3 totals 16 residues. The germline V gene encodes CDR1 LGHDT and CDR2 YNNKEL (reference sequence). CDR3 residues: CASSQGSSGSHNEQFF. CDR3 in DNA: TGTGCCAGCAGCCAAGGCTCTAGCGGGAGCCACAATGAGCAGTTCTTC.

Many counts were recorded for this clonotype. The V and J genes are TRBV30 and TRBJ2-2, with a possible D match to TRBD2 (6 bases). The germline V and J ends were trimmed by 3 bases and 1 base, with 9 bases remaining between them. The CDR3 totals 14 residues. Germline V CDR1 and CDR2: GTSNPN, SVGIG (reference sequence). CDR3 sequence reads: CAWSEGGNTGELFF. CDR3 DNA sequence: TGTGCCTGGAGCGAGGGAGGGAACACCGGGGAGCTGTTTTTT.

A remark on this clonotype: This could be a read error, since a much larger clone is one nucleotide away. This chain uses TRBV10-3 with TRBJ2-3; D is undetermined. The CDR3 spans 13 residues. The germline V and J ends were trimmed by 4 bases and 0 bases, with 5 bases remaining between them. Germline V CDR1 and CDR2: ENHRY, SYGVKD. In DNA, the CDR3 is TGTGCCATCAGTGGGACCAGCACAGATACGCAGTATTTT. Its protein is CAISGTSTDTQYF.

This clonotype was seen ten or more times. The CDR3 DNA is TGTGCCAGCAGTGTTCCCACTAGCGGAAATTCCTACGAGCAGTACTTC. Its protein is CASSVPTSGNSYEQYF. The J gene is TRBJ2-7, the V gene TRBV2, with 8 bases aligning to TRBD2. The CDR3 contains 16 residues. CDR1 is SNHLY and CDR2 is FYNNEI in the germline V gene. V trimming: 4 bases; J trimming: 1 base; junction bases outside the gene matches: 9.

This clonotype was counted ten times or more. This rearrangement joins TRBV29-1 to TRBJ2-7; 8 bases map to TRBD1. The CDR3 sequence is 14 residues long. Germline CDR1 reads SQVTM; CDR2 reads ANQGSEA. The V segment lost 7 bases and the J segment 0 bases; nucleotides outside the gene matches: 8. The CDR3 protein is CSAQTGASSYEQYF. DNA for the CDR3: TGCAGCGCCCAGACAGGGGCTAGCTCCTACGAGCAGTACTTC.

This clonotype was picked up many times. The chain recombines TRBV7-2 with TRBJ2-2; D uncertain. The V end lost 5 bases, the J end lost 6 bases, and 10 bases lay between the germline ends. In germline, CDR1 is SGHTA, CDR2 FQGNSA. The CDR3 runs to 13 residues. CDR3 sequence (DNA): TGTGCCAGCAGCAACGCTAGGTCCGGGGAGCTGTTTTTT. Protein product: CASSNARSGELFF.

This chain links TRBV24-1 with TRBJ2-7; D remains ambiguous. The germline CDR1 and CDR2 sequences are KGHDR and SFDVKD. Trimming removed 10 bases at V and 1 base at J, with 4 bases between. CDR3 length equals 10 residues. CDR3 bases: TGTGCCACGAGTTCCTACGAGCAGTACTTC. The encoded protein is CATSSYEQYF.

In its sample, this clonotype was seen a few times. This may stem from a read error, because a much larger clone lies one nucleotide away. This chain links TRBV28 with TRBJ2-2; TRBD1 is a possible D gene (5 bases). Germline values: CDR1 MDHEN, CDR2 SYDVKM. The CDR3 runs 14 residues. Trimming removed 5 bases at V and 6 bases at J, with 13 bases between. The CDR3 protein is CASSVDSHAGELFF. Written as DNA, the CDR3 is TGTGCCAGCAGTGTCGACAGCCACGCCGGGGAGCTGTTTTTT.

This clonotype was observed a handful of times. Here the CDR3 DNA reads TGTGCCAGCAGCTTGTGGGGGGGCGGCAATCAGCCCCAGCATTTT. This codes for CASSLWGGGNQPQHF. J is TRBJ1-5 and V is TRBV5-5, with a possible D match to TRBD1 (6 bases). V lost 1 base, J lost 2 bases, and 10 bases lay in between. The CDR3 has 15 residues. Germline-derived CDR1 and CDR2 are SGHKS and YYEKEE (reference sequence).

The V gene is TRBV20-1, the J gene TRBJ2-5, with D uncertain. The CDR3 contains 11 residues. Germline CDR1 reads DFQATT; CDR2 reads SNEGSKA (reference sequence). V lost 6 bases to trimming and J lost 4 bases, with 9 bases between them. The CDR3 sequence: CSAVDLETQYF. Here the CDR3 DNA reads TGCAGTGCGGTAGATTTAGAGACCCAGTACTTC.

Ten or more counts support this clonotype. The CDR3 protein is CASSPRDTSDTQYF. The CDR3, as DNA: TGTGCCAGCAGCCCCCGGGACACGTCAGATACGCAGTATTTT. The rearrangement uses TRBV3-1 and TRBJ2-3; TRBD1 is a possible D gene (6 bases). Germline V gene data show CDR1 as LGHDT and CDR2 as YNNKEL (reference sequence). The V end was cut by 4 bases, the J end by 4 bases, with 12 bases between. The CDR3 covers 14 residues.

There are many counts of this clonotype. The chain combines TRBV5-1 with TRBJ2-7, with 7 bases that match TRBD2. The trim removed 0 bases at V and 0 bases at J, leaving 3 bases unmatched. The CDR3 has 15 amino acids. Germline V gene data show CDR1 as SGHRS and CDR2 as YFSETQ. The CDR3 nucleotides are TGCGCCAGCAGCTTGGACACGGGAGGCTCCTACGAGCAGTACTTC. Translating gives CASSLDTGGSYEQYF.

The sample holds many counts of this clonotype. CDR3 nucleotides: TGTGCCAGCAGCTCAGCGGACCTACCCGAGCAGTTCTTC. It yields the protein CASSSADLPEQFF. The rearrangement links TRBV2 to TRBJ2-1; perhaps TRBD2 as D (5 bases). V was clipped by 6 bases and J by 10 bases, with 16 bases between them. CDR3 length equals 13 residues. CDR1 is SNHLY and CDR2 is FYNNEI in the germline V gene.

This clonotype was counted many times. The chain links TRBV20-1 to TRBJ2-4, with TRBD2 matching 11 bases. Losses at the gene ends were 3 bases for V and 5 bases for J; bases not matched to a gene: 12. Germline V gene data show CDR1 as DFQATT and CDR2 as SNEGSKA (reference sequence). The CDR3 is 17 residues long. CDR3 sequence reads: CSASSAISGRAQNIQYF. The CDR3 DNA follows: TGCAGTGCTAGTTCGGCCATTAGCGGGAGGGCGCAAAACATTCAGTACTTC.